The 8 T cell receptor beta chains below all came from one sample that was sequenced in a study of blood T cell repertoires in COVID-19. TCRdb keeps only in-frame clones here, not all; method: immunoSEQ multiplex PCR. The top ten hold about 15% of the sample, which has about 220,000 clones, 70% to 90% seen once. The sequenced material came from PBMCs or T cells enriched from blood (not recorded which). The receptors derive from a woman in her 50s with acute COVID-19.

CDR3 sequence: CASSGPTNSGRRPDTQYF. In nucleotides, the CDR3 is TGTGCCAGCAGTGGCCCCACCAATAGCGGGAGGCGGCCGGATACGCAGTATTTT. V and J are TRBV2 and TRBJ2-3; 10 bases match TRBD2. Germline trimming cut 4 bases from V and 6 bases from J; bases unmatched to any gene: 16. Per the germline V gene, CDR1 is SNHLY and CDR2 is FYNNEI. The CDR3 loop spans 18 amino acids.

The V gene is TRBV7-3, the J gene TRBJ1-6, with D possibly being TRBD1 (6 bases). Per germline, CDR1 SGHTA and CDR2 FQGTGA. The length of the CDR3 is 15 residues. V dropped 5 bases and J dropped 8 bases, with 16 bases sitting between them. The CDR3 DNA sequence: TGTGCCAGCAGCCTCCAAGGGGGTGACGATTCACCCCTCCACTTT. The encoded protein is CASSLQGGDDSPLHF.

This chain joins TRBV5-1 and TRBJ1-4, with TRBD1 matching over 12 bases. CDR3 size: 17 residues. The ends lost 2 bases at V and 4 bases at J; junction bases unmatched: 6. In germline, CDR1 is SGHRS, CDR2 YFSETQ. The CDR3 sequence is CASSLPGQGAGNEKLFF. The CDR3 bases are TGCGCCAGCAGCTTACCGGGACAGGGGGCTGGTAATGAAAAACTGTTTTTT.

This chain joins TRBV7-3 and TRBJ2-3; D is perhaps TRBD2 (5 bases). This CDR3 spans 15 amino acids. Germline lookup yields CDR1 SGHTA and CDR2 FQGTGA. Trimming pared 6 bases from V and 8 bases from J, leaving 21 bases between. CDR3 amino acids: CASSSQPRAGGTQYF. The DNA of the CDR3 is TGTGCCAGCAGTTCCCAACCACGGGCGGGCGGTACGCAGTATTTT.

This rearrangement joins TRBV30 to TRBJ1-1; weak D call: TRBD1 (6 bases). In germline, CDR1 is GTSNPN, CDR2 SVGIG (reference sequence). This CDR3 is 14 amino acids long. Trimming shortened V by 4 bases and J by 1 base, and 13 bases separated the two germline ends. The CDR3 DNA sequence: TGTGCCTGGAATGAAGGACAGACGAACACTGAAGCTTTCTTT. Encoded protein: CAWNEGQTNTEAFF.

This rearrangement joins TRBV7-2 to TRBJ1-2, with 7 bases that match TRBD1. V lost 11 bases, J lost 5 bases, and 11 bases stayed unmatched. Germline values: CDR1 SGHTA, CDR2 FQGNSA. This CDR3 comprises 13 residues. CDR3 DNA sequence: TGTGCCGGAAGAACCGGGACAGAATATGGCTACACCTTC. This translates into CAGRTGTEYGYTF.

In the case of this clone: At one end, the junction sequence differs from germline, possibly due to a read error. The chain is built from TRBV13 and TRBJ2-3; 10 positions agree with TRBD2. Germline V gene lookup returns CDR1 PRHDT and CDR2 FYEKMQ (reference sequence). CDR3 length: 16 amino acids. The DNA of the CDR3 is TGTGCCAGCAGCCTAGGACTAGCGGCCTTTTGGGATACGCAGTATTTT. Protein: CASSLGLAAFWDTQYF.

The V call is TRBV18, the J call TRBJ2-2; D gene ambiguous. The V and J ends lost 3 bases and 0 bases respectively, with 5 bases between them. Germline CDR1 reads KGHSH; CDR2 reads LQKENI. The CDR3 loop spans 14 amino acids. The CDR3: CASSPGPNTGELFF. CDR3 DNA sequence: TGTGCCAGCTCACCTGGGCCGAACACCGGGGAGCTGTTTTTT.